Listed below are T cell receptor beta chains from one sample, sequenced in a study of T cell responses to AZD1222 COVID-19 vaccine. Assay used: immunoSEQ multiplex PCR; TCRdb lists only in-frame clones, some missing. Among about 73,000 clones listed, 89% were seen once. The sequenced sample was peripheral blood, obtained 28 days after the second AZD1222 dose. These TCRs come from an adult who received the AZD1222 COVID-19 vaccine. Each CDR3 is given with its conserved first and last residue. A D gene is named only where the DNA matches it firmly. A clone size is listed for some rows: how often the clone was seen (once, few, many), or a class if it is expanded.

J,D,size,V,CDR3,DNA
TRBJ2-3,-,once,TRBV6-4,CASSVLARASTDTQYF,TGTGCCAGCAGCGTACTGGCCCGGGCTAGCACAGATACGCAGTATTTT
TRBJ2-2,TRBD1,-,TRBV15,CATRAEEGGAWFTGELFF,TGTGCCACCAGAGCCGAGGAAGGGGGCGCTTGGTTCACCGGGGAGCTGTTTTTT
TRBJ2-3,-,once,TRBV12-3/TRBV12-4,CASSTLQGAKYF,TGTGCCAGCAGCACTTTACAAGGGGCAAAGTATTTT
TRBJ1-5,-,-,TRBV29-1,CSVTLGGWGNQPQHF,TGCAGCGTTACCTTGGGGGGTTGGGGCAATCAGCCCCAGCATTTT
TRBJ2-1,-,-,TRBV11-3,CASSLSDFPHEQFF,TGTGCCAGCAGCTTATCCGACTTCCCCCATGAGCAGTTCTTC
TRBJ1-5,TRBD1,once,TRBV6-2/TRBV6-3,CASSTFRDRVKGDQPQHF,TGTGCCAGCAGTACCTTCCGGGACAGGGTGAAGGGGGATCAGCCCCAGCATTTT
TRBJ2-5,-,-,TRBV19,CATDPGTPETQYF,TGTGCCACCGATCCCGGGACACCAGAGACCCAGTACTTC
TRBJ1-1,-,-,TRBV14,CASSAGHANTEAFF,TGTGCCAGCAGCGCGGGACATGCGAACACTGAAGCTTTCTTT
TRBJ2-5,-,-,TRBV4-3,CASSQFLAGGETQYF,TGCGCCAGCAGCCAATTCCTGGCCGGGGGAGAGACCCAGTACTTC
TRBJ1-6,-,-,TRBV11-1,CASSHSADLPPLHF,TGTGCCAGCAGCCACTCGGCCGACCTCCCACCCCTCCACTTT
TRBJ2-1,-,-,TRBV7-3,CASSSRTGGVGEQFF,TGTGCCAGCAGCTCCCGGACAGGAGGGGTCGGGGAGCAGTTCTTC
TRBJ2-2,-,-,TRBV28,CASKTGVGELFF,TGTGCCAGCAAGACCGGGGTCGGGGAGCTGTTTTTT
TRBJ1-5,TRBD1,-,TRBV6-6,CASSYSGQGADQPQHF,TGTGCCAGCAGTTACAGCGGACAGGGGGCGGATCAGCCCCAGCATTTT
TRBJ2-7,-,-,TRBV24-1,CATSDSDSYEQYF,TGTGCCACCAGTGATTCGGACAGCTACGAGCAGTACTTC
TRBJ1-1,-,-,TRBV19,CASSAPGGVFTEAFF,TGTGCCAGTAGTGCCCCGGGGGGCGTTTTCACTGAAGCTTTCTTT
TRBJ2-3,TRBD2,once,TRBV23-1,CASARGNRGPESTDTQYF,TGCGCCAGCGCGCGGGGGAACCGAGGACCCGAGAGCACAGATACGCAGTATTTT
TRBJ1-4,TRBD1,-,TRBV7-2,CASSFPTGGGEKLFF,TGTGCCAGCAGCTTTCCGACAGGGGGCGGTGAAAAACTGTTTTTT
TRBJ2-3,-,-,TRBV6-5,CASSYSTLADTQYF,TGTGCCAGCAGTTACTCGACACTGGCAGATACGCAGTATTTT
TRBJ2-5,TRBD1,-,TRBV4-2,CASSQEATDRAQETQYF,TGTGCCAGCAGCCAAGAAGCGACGGACAGGGCCCAAGAGACCCAGTACTTC
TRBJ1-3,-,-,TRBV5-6,CASSLYASGNTIYF,TGTGCCAGCAGCTTGTATGCCTCTGGAAACACCATATATTTT
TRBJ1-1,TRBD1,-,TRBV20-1,CSASGGRGSAFF,TGCAGTGCTAGTGGGGGCAGGGGGTCAGCTTTCTTT
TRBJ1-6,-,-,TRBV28,CASKPAGGGANSPLHF,TGTGCCAGCAAACCGGCGGGAGGAGGGGCTAATTCACCCCTCCACTTT
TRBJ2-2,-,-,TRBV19,CASISGAHAGELFF,TGTGCCAGTATTTCAGGGGCTCATGCCGGGGAGCTGTTTTTT
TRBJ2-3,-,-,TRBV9,CASSPRRDAPDTQYF,TGTGCCAGCAGCCCCCGCAGGGACGCACCAGATACGCAGTATTTT
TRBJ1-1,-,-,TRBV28,CASRRPTNTEAFF,TGTGCCAGCCGGAGACCCACGAACACTGAAGCTTTCTTT
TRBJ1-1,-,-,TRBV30,CAWSLKLNTEAFF,TGTGCCTGGAGTCTCAAGTTGAACACTGAAGCTTTCTTT
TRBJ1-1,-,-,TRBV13,CASSSLQGRNTEAFF,TGTGCCAGCAGCTCGCTACAGGGACGGAACACTGAAGCTTTCTTT
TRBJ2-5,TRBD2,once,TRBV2,CASSVGLLQETQYF,TGTGCCAGCAGTGTGGGACTACTCCAAGAGACCCAGTACTTC
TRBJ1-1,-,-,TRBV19,CASSLAGNTEAFF,TGTGCCAGTAGTCTGGCCGGGAACACTGAAGCTTTCTTT
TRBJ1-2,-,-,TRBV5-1,CASRPYGSPYGYTF,TGCGCCAGCAGACCGTACGGGTCTCCCTATGGCTACACCTTC
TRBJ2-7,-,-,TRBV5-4,CASSLEGGAYEQYF,TGTGCCAGCAGCTTGGAGGGGGGGGCCTACGAGCAGTACTTC
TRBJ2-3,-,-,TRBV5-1,CASSLNSGKGTDTQYF,TGCGCCAGCAGCTTGAACAGCGGAAAGGGTACAGATACGCAGTATTTT